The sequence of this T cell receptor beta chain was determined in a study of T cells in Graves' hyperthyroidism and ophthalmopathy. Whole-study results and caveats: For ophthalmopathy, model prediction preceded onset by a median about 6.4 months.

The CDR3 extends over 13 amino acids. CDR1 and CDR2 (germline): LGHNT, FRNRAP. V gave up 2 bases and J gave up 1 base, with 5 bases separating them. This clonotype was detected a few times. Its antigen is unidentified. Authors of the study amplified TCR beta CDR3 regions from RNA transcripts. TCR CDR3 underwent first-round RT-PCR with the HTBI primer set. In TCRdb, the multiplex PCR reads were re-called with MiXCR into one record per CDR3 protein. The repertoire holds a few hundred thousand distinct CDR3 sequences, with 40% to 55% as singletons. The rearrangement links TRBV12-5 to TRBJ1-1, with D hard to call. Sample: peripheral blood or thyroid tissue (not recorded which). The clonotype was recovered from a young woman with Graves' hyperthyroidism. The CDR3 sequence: CASGLLGNTEAFF. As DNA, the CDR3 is TGTGCTAGTGGTTTGCTAGGGAACACTGAAGCTTTCTTT.